The T cell receptor (beta chain) described here comes from a study of blood T cell repertoires in COVID-19. Study-level background: Nucleic acid was either cDNA or gDNA, and it came from T cells, B-cell-depleted T cells, or PBMCs.

Residents of 24 US areas, aged 18 to 89 years, made up the participants. Clinical history reported by participants formed the basis on which cohorts were assigned. The V gene's germline CDR1 is SGHTA and CDR2 FQGNSA. V was pared by 5 bases and J by 5 bases, with 19 bases between. The CDR3 is 15 residues long. This clone was detected only once. Per the study methods: Reference gene primer amplification gave estimated nucleated cell counts. Measured with immunoSEQ multiplex PCR; TCRdb has only the in-frame clones, and not every one. The DNA gave D and trimming, while V, J and clone size come from that table. The data contain around 230,000 clones, approximately 90% of them singletons.

The V gene is TRBV7-2, the J gene TRBJ2-7; TRBD2 is a possible D gene (6 bases). What was sequenced was PBMCs or T cells enriched from blood (not recorded which). The receptor comes from a woman between 40 and 50 years old with acute COVID-19. CDR3 DNA: TGTGCCAGCAGCCGGGCTAGCGCTCACCCCCACGAGCAGTACGTC. This sequence encodes CASSRASAHPHEQYV.